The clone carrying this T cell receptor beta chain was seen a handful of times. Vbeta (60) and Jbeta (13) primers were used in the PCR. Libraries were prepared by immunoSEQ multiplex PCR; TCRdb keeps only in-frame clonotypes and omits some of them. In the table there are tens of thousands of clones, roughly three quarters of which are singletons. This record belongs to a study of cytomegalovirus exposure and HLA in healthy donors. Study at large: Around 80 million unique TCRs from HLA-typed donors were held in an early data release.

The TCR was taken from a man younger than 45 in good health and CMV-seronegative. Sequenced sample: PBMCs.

The CDR3 DNA is TGTGCCAGCAGTTACGGACAGGGAAGGACTAATGAAAAACTGTTTTTT. It yields the protein CASSYGQGRTNEKLFF. The chain carries TRBV6-6 and TRBJ1-4, with 8 nucleotides matching TRBD1. This CDR3 comprises 16 residues. Germline lookup yields CDR1 MNHNY and CDR2 SVGAGI (reference sequence). The trim removed 2 bases at V and 2 bases at J, leaving 4 bases unmatched.